A single sample is the source of the 14 T cell receptor beta chains below, sequenced in a study of CD8 T cells in Susac syndrome. RNA, at about 0.45 to 1 ug, was reverse transcribed with random hexamers. TCRdb reanalysed the immunoSEQ multiplex PCR reads using MiXCR and keeps one entry per CDR3 protein. The table has about 75,000 distinct CDR3 sequences, roughly 95% seen once. The specimen was CD8+ T cells from PBMCs. Every receptor here comes from a human donor with Susac syndrome.

The chain combines TRBV11-2 with TRBJ2-5; no reliable D call. The CDR3 extends over 15 amino acids. CDR1 SGHAT and CDR2 FQNNGV come from the germline V gene. The germline V and J ends were trimmed by 0 bases and 1 base, with 9 bases remaining between them. The CDR3 is CASSLEYSPQETQYF. The CDR3 coding sequence is TGTGCCAGCAGCTTAGAGTATTCCCCCCAAGAGACCCAGTACTTC.

This clonotype was seen just once. The chain links TRBV2 to TRBJ2-5; D gene uncertain. Germline-derived CDR1 and CDR2 are SNHLY and FYNNEI. V was shortened by 0 bases and J by 1 base, with 9 bases between the two germline ends. The CDR3 runs to 15 residues. The CDR3 region is CASSEASTFQETQYF. The CDR3 DNA is TGTGCCAGCAGTGAAGCCAGCACGTTCCAAGAGACCCAGTACTTC.

The chain recombines TRBV3-1 with TRBJ2-7; TRBD1 matches 8 bases. The CDR3 covers 12 residues. Germline trimming cut 8 bases from V and 0 bases from J; bases unmatched to any gene: 0. Germline V gives CDR1 LGHDT, CDR2 YNNKEL (reference sequence). The CDR3 bases are TGTGCCAGCGGGACAGGCTCCTACGAGCAGTACTTC. Translation gives CASGTGSYEQYF.

The J gene is TRBJ2-3, the V gene TRBV12-3 or TRBV12-4; 8 bases are a match to TRBD2. CDR3 size: 15 residues. The V gene end was trimmed by 6 bases and the J gene end by 2 bases; junction bases not matched to a gene: 7. CDR3 sequence (DNA): TGTGCCAGCAGCCAGACTAGCGCTCTCACAGATACGCAGTATTTT. This codes for CASSQTSALTDTQYF.

This clonotype was seen once. This chain uses TRBV27 with TRBJ1-2; D remains unclear. V dropped 6 bases and J dropped 6 bases, with 17 bases sitting between them. CDR1 and CDR2 from the germline V gene are MNHEY and SMNVEV (reference sequence). The CDR3 totals 14 residues. The CDR3 DNA reads TGTGCCAGCAGACCCGCGGACGGACCACATGGCTACACCTTC. Its translation is CASRPADGPHGYTF.

V and J are TRBV5-1 and TRBJ1-1, with 12 bases aligning to TRBD1. Trimming removed 3 bases from V and 5 bases from J; junction bases left unmatched: 5. In germline, CDR1 is SGHRS, CDR2 YFSETQ. The CDR3 extends over 15 amino acids. The CDR3 is CASSWDRGPVTEAFF. DNA for the CDR3: TGCGCCAGCAGCTGGGACAGGGGGCCGGTGACTGAAGCTTTCTTT. Full variable domain (rest looked up from reference TRBV5-1 and TRBJ1-1): KAGVTQTPRYLIKTRGQQVTLSCSPISGHRSVSWYQQTPGQGLQFLFEYFSETQRNKGNFPGRFSGRQFSNSRSEMNVSTLELGDSALYLCASSWDRGPVTEAFFGQGTRLTVV.

The chain is built from TRBV11-2 and TRBJ2-1, with D tentatively TRBD2 (5 bases). This CDR3 is built from 14 residues. The V end lost 5 bases, the J end lost 4 bases, and 12 bases lay between the germline ends. Germline CDR1 and CDR2: SGHAT and FQNNGV. CDR3 region: CASSDGEGYNEQFF. CDR3 in DNA: TGTGCCAGCAGCGACGGTGAGGGTTACAATGAGCAGTTCTTC.

The V call is TRBV7-9, the J call TRBJ2-7; D may be TRBD1 (6 bases). Germline CDR1 is SEHNR and CDR2 is FQNEAQ (reference sequence). V was clipped by 4 bases and J by 1 base, with 17 bases between them. The CDR3 extends over 16 amino acids. The CDR3 is CASSSQALQGSYEQYF. Written as DNA, the CDR3 is TGTGCCAGCAGCTCCCAAGCGTTACAGGGTTCCTACGAGCAGTACTTC.

V gene TRBV14 combines with J gene TRBJ2-7; 7 nucleotides agree with TRBD1. CDR3 length equals 14 residues. CDR1 SGHDN and CDR2 FVKESK come from the germline V gene. Trimming removed 4 bases from V and 2 bases from J; junction bases left unmatched: 5. CDR3 coding DNA: TGTGCCAGCAGCCCACCGGGACAGCCCTACGAGCAGTACTTC. The encoded protein is CASSPPGQPYEQYF. Drawing the rest from reference TRBV14 and TRBJ2-7, the complete variable domain is EAGVTQFPSHSVIEKGQTVTLRCDPISGHDNLYWYRRVMGKEIKFLLHFVKESKQDESGMPNNRFLAERTGGTYSTLKVQPAELEDSGVYFCASSPPGQPYEQYFGPGTRLTVT.

This rearrangement joins TRBV9 to TRBJ2-1; D gene unclear. Germline values: CDR1 SGDLS, CDR2 YYNGEE. This CDR3 has 12 amino acids. V shed 2 bases and J shed 7 bases, with 7 bases lying between them. CDR3 region: CASSVDENEQFF. The CDR3 DNA reads as TGTGCCAGCAGCGTCGACGAGAATGAGCAGTTCTTC.

The count of this clonotype is one. The rearrangement links TRBV7-9 to TRBJ1-5; weak D call: TRBD1 (5 bases). Looked up from germline, CDR1 is SEHNR and CDR2 is FQNEAQ (reference sequence). The CDR3 covers 14 residues. The ends were cut back, 4 bases at V and 6 bases at J, with 13 bases in the middle. The CDR3 DNA sequence: TGTGCCAGCAGCTCCCCAGGGTTTAGTCAGCCCCAGCATTTT. This gives the protein CASSSPGFSQPQHF.

The chain couples TRBV11-2 to TRBJ2-1; 9 nucleotides match TRBD1. The germline V gene has CDR1 SGHAT and CDR2 FQNNGV. This CDR3 spans 16 amino acids. J was trimmed by 10 bases and V by 5 bases; bases with no gene match: 15. The CDR3, as DNA: TGTGCCAGCAGCCCCAGACAGGGGGGCGGTCTAACGGAGCAGTTCTTC. The encoded protein is CASSPRQGGGLTEQFF.

This chain uses TRBV9 with TRBJ2-7; D is possibly TRBD1 (6 bases). Germline values: CDR1 SGDLS, CDR2 YYNGEE. The CDR3 is 15 amino acids. V was shortened by 4 bases and J by 5 bases, with 19 bases between the two germline ends. Here the CDR3 DNA reads TGTGCCAGCAGCCCAAGACAGGCCCTCAACGACGAGCAGTACTTC. It codes for CASSPRQALNDEQYF.

The chain recombines TRBV13 with TRBJ1-5; maybe TRBD1 (6 bases). The germline V gene has CDR1 PRHDT and CDR2 FYEKMQ (reference sequence). The V and J ends lost 5 bases and 5 bases respectively, with 13 bases between them. This CDR3 has 14 amino acids. The CDR3 loop is CASSLGQWHQPQHF. The CDR3 DNA sequence: TGTGCCAGCAGCCTCGGACAGTGGCATCAGCCCCAGCATTTT.